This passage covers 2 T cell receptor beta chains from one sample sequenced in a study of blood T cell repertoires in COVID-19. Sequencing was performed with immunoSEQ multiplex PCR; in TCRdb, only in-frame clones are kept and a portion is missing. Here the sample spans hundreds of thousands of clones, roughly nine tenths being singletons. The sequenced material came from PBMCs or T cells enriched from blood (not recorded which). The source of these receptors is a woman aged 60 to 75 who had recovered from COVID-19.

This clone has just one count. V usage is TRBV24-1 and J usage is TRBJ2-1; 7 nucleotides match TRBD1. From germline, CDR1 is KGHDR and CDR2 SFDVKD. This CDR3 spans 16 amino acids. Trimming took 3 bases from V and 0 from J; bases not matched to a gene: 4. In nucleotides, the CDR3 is TGTGCCACCAGTGATCTGACAGGGAGCTCCTACAATGAGCAGTTCTTC. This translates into CATSDLTGSSYNEQFF.

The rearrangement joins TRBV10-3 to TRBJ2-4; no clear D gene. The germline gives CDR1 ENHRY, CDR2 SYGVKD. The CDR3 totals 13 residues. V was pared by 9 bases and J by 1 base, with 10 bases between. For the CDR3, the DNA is TGTGCCATAAGCGACGGGGCCAAAAACATTCAGTACTTC. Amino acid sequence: CAISDGAKNIQYF.